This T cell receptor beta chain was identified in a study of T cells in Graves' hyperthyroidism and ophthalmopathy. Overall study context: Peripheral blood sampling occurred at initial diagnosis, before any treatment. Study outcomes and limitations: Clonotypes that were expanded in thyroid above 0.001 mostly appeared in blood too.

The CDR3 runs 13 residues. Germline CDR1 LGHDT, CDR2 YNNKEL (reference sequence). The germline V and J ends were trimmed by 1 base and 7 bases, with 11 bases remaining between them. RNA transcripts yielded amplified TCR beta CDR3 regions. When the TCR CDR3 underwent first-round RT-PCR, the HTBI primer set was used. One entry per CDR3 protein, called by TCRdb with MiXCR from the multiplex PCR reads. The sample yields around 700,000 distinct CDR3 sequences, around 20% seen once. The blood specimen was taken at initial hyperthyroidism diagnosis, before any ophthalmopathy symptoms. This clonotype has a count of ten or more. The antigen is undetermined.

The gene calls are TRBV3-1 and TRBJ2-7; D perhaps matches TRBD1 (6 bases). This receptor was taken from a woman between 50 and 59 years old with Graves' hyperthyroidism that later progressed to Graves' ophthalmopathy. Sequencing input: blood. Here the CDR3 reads CASSQVFRGEQYF. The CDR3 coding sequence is TGTGCCAGCAGCCAAGTTTTTAGGGGGGAGCAGTACTTC.